This T cell receptor (beta chain) is drawn from a study of blood T cell repertoires in COVID-19. Germline assignment: CDR1 SGHVS and CDR2 FNYEAQ. The CDR3 is made up of 16 amino acids. J gave up 5 bases and V 0 bases, and 5 bases lay outside the gene matches. Profiled with immunoSEQ multiplex PCR; TCRdb holds only in-frame clones, not every one. The sample comprises 180,000 or so clones, 75% to 85% of which are singletons, and around 10% rests with the top ten. The chain combines TRBV7-6 with TRBJ2-5; 11 nucleotides align to TRBD1. Source material: peripheral blood. The sequence was obtained from a woman aged 40 to 50 with COVID-19, enrolled during active disease. CDR3 DNA sequence: TGTGCCAGCAGCTTAGCGGGGGGACAGGGGGTTGAGACCCAGTACTTC. Amino acids: CASSLAGGQGVETQYF.